This is a list of T cell receptor beta chains from one sample in a study of CD8 T cells in ankylosing spondylitis. TCRdb reprocessed the 5' RACE reads via MiXCR and lists one record per CDR3 protein. The sample has 300,000 to 350,000 distinct CDR3 sequences; 20% are singletons. Sequenced sample: blood, either unsorted or a sorted T cell fraction (not recorded which). These receptors were taken from a female donor with ankylosing spondylitis or in good health (not recorded which). Both conserved end residues are part of each CDR3. Fields, in order: D gene, clone size, V gene, J gene, CDR3 DNA, CDR3 protein. A D gene is named only where the DNA matches it firmly. The size field is filled for only some rows; it gives once, few, many or a size class.

d_call: .
clone_size: few
v_call: TRBV5-1
j_call: TRBJ2-1
cdr3_nt: TGCGCCAGCAGCGCCCGGGGGCCCACAGACAATGAGCAGTTCTTC
cdr3_aa: CASSARGPTDNEQFF

d_call: TRBD1
clone_size: .
v_call: TRBV6-2/TRBV6-3
j_call: TRBJ1-2
cdr3_nt: TGTGCCAGCAGGATCGGACAGGGGATCTTTTATGGCTACACCTTC
cdr3_aa: CASRIGQGIFYGYTF

d_call: .
clone_size: few
v_call: TRBV20-1
j_call: TRBJ2-3
cdr3_nt: TGCAGTGCTAGGGAGGGGAGCACAGATACGCAGTATTTT
cdr3_aa: CSAREGSTDTQYF

d_call: .
clone_size: .
v_call: TRBV2
j_call: TRBJ2-1
cdr3_nt: TGTGCCAGCAGCGCAACTCCATACAATGAGCAGTTCTTC
cdr3_aa: CASSATPYNEQFF

d_call: .
clone_size: .
v_call: TRBV2
j_call: TRBJ1-1
cdr3_nt: TGTGCCAGCAGTCAGGAGGGAAGGGGCTCGGATGAAGCTTTCTTT
cdr3_aa: CASSQEGRGSDEAFF

d_call: TRBD1
clone_size: few
v_call: TRBV10-3
j_call: TRBJ2-5
cdr3_nt: TGTGCCATCAAGGGGGGCAGGGGGCGACAAGAGACCCAGTACTTC
cdr3_aa: CAIKGGRGRQETQYF

d_call: TRBD2
clone_size: .
v_call: TRBV5-1
j_call: TRBJ2-3
cdr3_nt: TGCGCCAGCAGCTCGACTAGCGGGGTTCCAAAAGATACGCAGTATTTT
cdr3_aa: CASSSTSGVPKDTQYF

d_call: TRBD2
clone_size: .
v_call: TRBV3-1
j_call: TRBJ2-1
cdr3_nt: TGTGCCAGCAGCCGCCCCGGACTAGCTGGACTTCCTGAGCAGTTCTTC
cdr3_aa: CASSRPGLAGLPEQFF

d_call: TRBD2
clone_size: few
v_call: TRBV20-1
j_call: TRBJ2-5
cdr3_nt: TGCAGTGCTAGTGGTGGGCGGGAGGGTCAAGAGACCCAGTACTTC
cdr3_aa: CSASGGREGQETQYF

d_call: .
clone_size: few
v_call: TRBV20-1
j_call: TRBJ2-7
cdr3_nt: TGCAGTGCTACCTCCGGACAGTTCTACGAGCAGTACTTC
cdr3_aa: CSATSGQFYEQYF

d_call: .
clone_size: many
v_call: TRBV29-1
j_call: TRBJ2-7
cdr3_nt: TGCAGCGTTGGGACTTACCCCTACGAGCAGTACTTC
cdr3_aa: CSVGTYPYEQYF

d_call: .
clone_size: .
v_call: TRBV5-1
j_call: TRBJ2-7
cdr3_nt: TGCGCCAGCAGCTTGGGCCCCCGCGTCCCCTACGAGCAGTACTTC
cdr3_aa: CASSLGPRVPYEQYF

d_call: .
clone_size: many
v_call: TRBV12-3/TRBV12-4
j_call: TRBJ1-3
cdr3_nt: TGTGCCAGCAGTAAAGGACACTCTGGAAACACCATATATTTT
cdr3_aa: CASSKGHSGNTIYF

d_call: .
clone_size: .
v_call: TRBV7-2
j_call: TRBJ2-1
cdr3_nt: TGTGCCAGCAGCTTAGTGCAGGGGGGGTATAATGAGCAGTTCTTC
cdr3_aa: CASSLVQGGYNEQFF

d_call: TRBD2
clone_size: few
v_call: TRBV20-1
j_call: TRBJ2-1
cdr3_nt: TGCAGTGCCCAGACTAGCGGGAGCTACAATGAGCAGTTCTTC
cdr3_aa: CSAQTSGSYNEQFF

d_call: .
clone_size: few
v_call: TRBV30
j_call: TRBJ2-7
cdr3_nt: TGTGCCTGGAACCCCGGGCGGGCCCTCGAGCAGTACTTC
cdr3_aa: CAWNPGRALEQYF

d_call: .
clone_size: .
v_call: TRBV7-3
j_call: TRBJ2-2
cdr3_nt: TGTGCCAGCAGCTACGAGGGGGGGGAGCTGTTTTTT
cdr3_aa: CASSYEGGELFF

d_call: .
clone_size: .
v_call: TRBV2
j_call: TRBJ2-1
cdr3_nt: TGTGCCAGCAGTGACGGTGGGGGGCTTCGGGCGTCCGAGCAGTTCTTC
cdr3_aa: CASSDGGGLRASEQFF

d_call: .
clone_size: .
v_call: TRBV19
j_call: TRBJ2-4
cdr3_nt: TGTGCCAGTAGTATTCAGCCGGGGGACGGCATTCAGTACTTC
cdr3_aa: CASSIQPGDGIQYF

d_call: .
clone_size: .
v_call: TRBV7-2
j_call: TRBJ2-7
cdr3_nt: TGTGCCAGCAGCTTAGAGGGGGTAAGCTCCTACGAGCAGTACTTC
cdr3_aa: CASSLEGVSSYEQYF

d_call: .
clone_size: .
v_call: TRBV7-3
j_call: TRBJ2-1
cdr3_nt: TGTGCCAGCAGCTTAACGGCCCCCCGGAACAATGAGCAGTTCTTC
cdr3_aa: CASSLTAPRNNEQFF